The present entry profiles one T cell receptor beta chain with its context. Its antigen is not known. With 60 Vbeta and 13 Jbeta primers, the PCR was carried out. Per the study methods: About 10 million shared chains were among the roughly 78 million unique TCR beta chains that a later analysis counted. The method was immunoSEQ multiplex PCR; TCRdb's version includes in-frame clones alone and lacks a portion of them. The V and J calls and the clone size are those of that table, but D and trimming were determined from the DNA. Of 79,000 or so clones listed, under 85% are singletons. This sample is drawn from a study of cytomegalovirus exposure and HLA in healthy donors. Study-wide points: Later analysis suggested most CMV-associated TCR beta chains were HLA-restricted.

The CDR3 runs 15 residues. Germline lookup yields CDR1 SGHAT and CDR2 FQNNGV. Trimming took 1 base from V and 4 from J, leaving 14 bases between them. The clonotype was recovered from a woman between 35 and 50 years old in good health and CMV-seropositive. Sample: PBMCs. The chain carries TRBV11-2 and TRBJ2-7, with D possibly being TRBD1 (7 bases). The CDR3 region has the DNA TGTGCCAGCAGCTTAGCGGCAGGGGGGATATACGAGCAGTACTTC. This translates into CASSLAAGGIYEQYF. The variable domain in full, with the rest retrieved from reference TRBV11-2 and TRBJ2-7, is EAGVAQSPRYKIIEKRQSVAFWCNPISGHATLYWYQQILGQGPKLLIQFQNNGVVDDSQLPKDRFSAERLKGVDSTLKIQPAKLEDSAVYLCASSLAAGGIYEQYFGPGTRLTVT.